One sample yielded the 23 T cell receptor beta chains listed below, sequenced in a study of blood T cell repertoires in COVID-19. The assay was immunoSEQ multiplex PCR, and TCRdb's table has in-frame clones only and misses some. The table records about 280,000 clones, roughly 85% of them present only once. Sequencing was carried out using peripheral blood. The receptors stem from a man between 45 and 60 years old with active or convalescent COVID-19.

The J gene is TRBJ1-2, the V gene TRBV2; D not certain. Trimming took off 3 bases at V and 0 bases at J, with 8 bases between the two ends. The germline V gene encodes CDR1 SNHLY and CDR2 FYNNEI. The CDR3 is 14 residues long. The CDR3 is CASSDGSANYGYTF. As DNA, the CDR3 is TGTGCCAGCAGTGACGGCAGCGCTAACTATGGCTACACCTTC.

The chain carries TRBV9 and TRBJ1-2, with 12 bases identical to TRBD1. Trimming removed 4 bases from V and 3 bases from J; junction bases left unmatched: 10. This CDR3 is built from 17 residues. CDR1 is SGDLS and CDR2 is YYNGEE in the germline V gene. The CDR3 loop reads CASSTWDRGRGDYGYTF. CDR3 coding DNA: TGTGCCAGCAGCACCTGGGACAGGGGGCGCGGGGACTATGGCTACACCTTC.

The CDR3 DNA follows: TGCGCCAGTAATGGACAGAACCTCCGGGTTGGGTACAATGAGCAGTTCTTC. Its protein product is CASNGQNLRVGYNEQFF. The V gene is TRBV10-2, the J gene TRBJ2-1; TRBD1 is a possible D gene (6 bases). CDR1 and CDR2 from the germline V gene are WSHSY and SAAADI. CDR3 length: 17 amino acids. V lost 9 bases, J lost 4 bases, and 25 bases lay in between.

The CDR3 is CASSLAQGAAEAFF. DNA for the CDR3: TGTGCCAGCAGTTTGGCCCAGGGGGCGGCTGAAGCTTTCTTT. This chain joins TRBV28 and TRBJ1-1, with 8 positions matching TRBD1. CDR3 length equals 14 residues. CDR1 and CDR2 from the germline V gene are MDHEN and SYDVKM. V was pared by 3 bases and J by 6 bases, with 6 bases of the junction left unmatched.

This chain links TRBV29-1 with TRBJ2-2; 9 nucleotides line up with TRBD1. In germline, CDR1 is SQVTM, CDR2 ANQGSEA. There are 16 residues in the CDR3. The ends lost 6 bases at V and 3 bases at J; junction bases unmatched: 11. The CDR3 region is CSVREGTGLDTGELFF. The CDR3 DNA sequence: TGCAGCGTGAGGGAGGGGACAGGGCTGGACACCGGGGAGCTGTTTTTT.

This chain joins TRBV6-1 and TRBJ1-4; 7 bases map to TRBD1. With 2 bases clipped from V and 6 bases from J, the junction kept 9 bases outside the gene matches. Germline-derived CDR1 and CDR2 are MNHNS and SASEGT. There are 16 residues in the CDR3. In nucleotides, the CDR3 is TGTGCCAGCAGTGAATTAACAGGGCAGGGGGATGAAAAACTGTTTTTT. Its protein is CASSELTGQGDEKLFF.

The chain employs TRBV6-6 and TRBJ2-7, with 15 nucleotides matching TRBD2. Trimming took 4 bases from V and 4 from J; bases not matched to a gene: 5. This CDR3 contains 16 residues. Germline V lookup: CDR1 MNHNY, CDR2 SVGAGI (reference sequence). This CDR3 reads CASSSGTSGRWYEQYF. Written as DNA, the CDR3 is TGTGCCAGCAGTTCCGGGACTAGCGGGAGGTGGTACGAGCAGTACTTC.

V usage is TRBV5-6 and J usage is TRBJ1-1; perhaps TRBD1 as D (5 bases). This CDR3 has 15 amino acids. The V gene's germline CDR1 is SGHDT and CDR2 YYEEEE. Trimming removed 0 bases from V and 4 bases from J, with 13 bases in between. CDR3 sequence reads: CASSLVGGQVTEAFF. In DNA, the CDR3 is TGTGCCAGCAGCTTGGTCGGGGGTCAGGTCACTGAAGCTTTCTTT.

The V call is TRBV5-1, the J call TRBJ2-1; 8 bases match TRBD1. Losses at the gene ends were 0 bases for V and 0 bases for J; bases not matched to a gene: 2. Germline-derived CDR1 and CDR2 are SGHRS and YFSETQ. This CDR3 has 16 residues. CDR3 DNA sequence: TGCGCCAGCAGCTTGGGGGACAGGAGCTCCTACAATGAGCAGTTCTTC. Translated, it gives CASSLGDRSSYNEQFF.

The rearrangement links TRBV28 to TRBJ1-1, with D possibly matching TRBD1 (6 bases). Trimming took off 2 bases at V and 4 bases at J, with 17 bases between the two ends. Germline V gene sequence: CDR1 MDHEN, CDR2 SYDVKM. The length of the CDR3 is 16 residues. In DNA, the CDR3 is TGTGCCAGCAGTTTAGGGGCAGGGACACGGGGCACTGAAGCTTTCTTT. This codes for CASSLGAGTRGTEAFF.

In this sample, this clone turned up many times. V gene TRBV5-4 combines with J gene TRBJ1-2; 11 bases fit TRBD1. V shed 3 bases and J 4 bases; nucleotides not matched to a gene: 14. In germline, CDR1 is SGHNT, CDR2 YYREEE (reference sequence). The CDR3 sequence is 18 residues long. CDR3 sequence: CASSSKQADRGRGYGYTF. CDR3 DNA sequence: TGTGCCAGCAGCTCTAAGCAAGCGGACAGGGGGCGCGGCTATGGCTACACCTTC.

The chain uses TRBV20-1 and TRBJ1-3; D gene ambiguous. V lost 3 bases and J 0 bases, leaving 12 bases between the germline ends. Germline V gene lookup returns CDR1 DFQATT and CDR2 SNEGSKA (reference sequence). The CDR3 spans 15 residues. CDR3 nucleotides: TGCAGTGCTAGTCAGGATTTTAGCTCTGGAAACACCATATATTTT. Translation: CSASQDFSSGNTIYF.

V usage is TRBV6-5 and J usage is TRBJ2-7; no clear D. V was clipped by 7 bases and J by 3 bases, with 13 bases between them. CDR1 is MNHEY and CDR2 is SVGAGI in the germline V gene. This CDR3 is 13 amino acids long. The CDR3 DNA reads TGTGCCAGCAAGAACAACGCAGGCTACGAGCAGTACTTC. Translating it yields CASKNNAGYEQYF.

The chain employs TRBV18 and TRBJ2-6; D might be TRBD1 (7 bases). The V end was cut by 3 bases, the J end by 0 bases, with 12 bases between. The CDR3 has 17 amino acids. Germline loops: CDR1 KGHSH, CDR2 LQKENI. The CDR3 DNA follows: TGTGCCAGCTCACCGCGACAGGGAGGCTCTGGGGCCAACGTCCTGACTTTC. This gives the protein CASSPRQGGSGANVLTF.

The rearrangement joins TRBV18 to TRBJ1-4; 12 bases are a match to TRBD1. The CDR3 contains 17 residues. CDR1 and CDR2 from the germline V gene are KGHSH and LQKENI. The V and J ends lost 3 bases and 7 bases, in that order; junction bases with no gene match: 9. Written as DNA, the CDR3 is TGTGCCAGCTCACCGTATCTTCTGGGACAGGGGGCTGAAAAACTGTTTTTT. Residues: CASSPYLLGQGAEKLFF.

This chain links TRBV7-8 with TRBJ2-3; 12 nucleotides align to TRBD2. The length of the CDR3 is 16 residues. V was pared by 6 bases and J by 6 bases, with 10 bases of the junction left unmatched. CDR1 is SGHVS and CDR2 is FQNEAQ in the germline V gene. This chain's CDR3 is CASRTTSGSLRDTQYF. CDR3 sequence (DNA): TGTGCCAGCAGAACGACTAGCGGGAGTCTTAGGGATACGCAGTATTTT.

This clone has only a few counts. The rearrangement joins TRBV7-9 to TRBJ2-7, with D possibly TRBD1 on 5 matching bases. V lost 5 bases, J lost 3 bases, and 14 bases lay in between. Germline V gene lookup returns CDR1 SEHNR and CDR2 FQNEAQ (reference sequence). The CDR3 runs to 14 residues. CDR3 in amino acids: CASSPSSQGYEQYF. As DNA, the CDR3 is TGTGCCAGCAGCCCCAGCTCCCAGGGCTACGAGCAGTACTTC.

On this clone itself: Mismatch with germline at one junction end may stem from a read error. This chain uses TRBV3-1 (or the pseudogene TRBV3-2) with TRBJ1-1; 9 nucleotides align to TRBD1. The CDR3 is made up of 16 amino acids. From germline, CDR1 is LGHDT and CDR2 YNNKEL (reference sequence). For the CDR3, the DNA is TGTGCCAGCAGCCTCGGACAGGGGCTTATGAACGCTGAAGCTTTCTTT. Its protein product is CASSLGQGLMNAEAFF.

CDR3 sequence: CASSQGRVNQPQHF. The DNA of the CDR3 is TGTGCCAGCAGCCAAGGGCGGGTCAATCAGCCCCAGCATTTT. The chain carries TRBV3-1 (or the pseudogene TRBV3-2) and TRBJ1-5, with D unresolved. Germline V gives CDR1 LGHDT, CDR2 YNNKEL (reference sequence). Deletions cut 1 base from V and 3 bases from J, with 7 bases between. The CDR3 loop spans 14 amino acids.

This clone has a single count. This rearrangement joins TRBV9 to TRBJ1-5; D gene unclear. Germline CDR1 SGDLS, CDR2 YYNGEE. The CDR3 covers 13 residues. Trimming left V 3 bases short and J 7 bases short, with 11 bases between. The CDR3 region is CASSADIAQPQHF. The CDR3 DNA is TGTGCCAGCAGCGCAGACATTGCACAGCCCCAGCATTTT.

This clone was observed a handful of times. This sequence joins TRBV7-5 and TRBJ2-2; the DNA was not compared with TRBD1, the D call given in the table. TRBV7-5 is given as a pseudogene. The CDR3 contains 15 residues. The CDR3 DNA follows: TGTGTCAGAAGCAAGGGACAGAAGCGCACCGGGGAGCTGTTTTTT. Amino acids: CVRSKGQKRTGELFF.

The rearrangement links TRBV5-1 to TRBJ2-3; tentative D call: TRBD2 (5 bases). V was clipped by 0 bases and J by 4 bases, with 9 bases between them. The germline V gene encodes CDR1 SGHRS and CDR2 YFSETQ. The CDR3 spans 14 residues. The CDR3 coding sequence is TGCGCCAGCAGCTTGGAGAGGGTGGCAGATACGCAGTATTTT. Its protein product is CASSLERVADTQYF. Full variable domain (remainder filled in from reference TRBV5-1 and TRBJ2-3): KAGVTQTPRYLIKTRGQQVTLSCSPISGHRSVSWYQQTPGQGLQFLFEYFSETQRNKGNFPGRFSGRQFSNSRSEMNVSTLELGDSALYLCASSLERVADTQYFGPGTRLTVL.

The chain combines TRBV10-3 with TRBJ2-7; unclear D gene. The CDR3 spans 12 residues. Germline CDR1 is ENHRY and CDR2 is SYGVKD. Trimming left V 8 bases short and J 0 bases short, with 8 bases between. The CDR3 protein is CAIGDSSYEQYF. The CDR3 DNA sequence: TGTGCCATCGGCGACTCCTCCTACGAGCAGTACTTC.